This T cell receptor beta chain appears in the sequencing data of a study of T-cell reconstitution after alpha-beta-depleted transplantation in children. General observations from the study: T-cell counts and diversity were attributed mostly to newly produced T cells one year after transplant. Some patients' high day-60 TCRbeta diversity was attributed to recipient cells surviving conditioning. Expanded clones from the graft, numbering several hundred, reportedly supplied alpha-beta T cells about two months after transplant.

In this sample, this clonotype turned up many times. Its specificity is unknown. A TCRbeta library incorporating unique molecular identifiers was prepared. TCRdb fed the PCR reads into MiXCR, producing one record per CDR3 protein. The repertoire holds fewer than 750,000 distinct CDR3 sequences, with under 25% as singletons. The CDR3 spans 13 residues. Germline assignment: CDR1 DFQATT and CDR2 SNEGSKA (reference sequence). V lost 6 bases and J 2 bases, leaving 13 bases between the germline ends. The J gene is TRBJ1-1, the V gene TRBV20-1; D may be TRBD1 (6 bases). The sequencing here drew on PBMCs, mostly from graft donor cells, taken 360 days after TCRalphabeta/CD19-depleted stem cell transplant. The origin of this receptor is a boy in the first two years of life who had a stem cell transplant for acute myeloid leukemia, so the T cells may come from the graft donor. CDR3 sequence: CSARGSLNTEAFF. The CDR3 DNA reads TGCAGTGCAAGGGGGAGTCTCAACACTGAAGCTTTCTTT.